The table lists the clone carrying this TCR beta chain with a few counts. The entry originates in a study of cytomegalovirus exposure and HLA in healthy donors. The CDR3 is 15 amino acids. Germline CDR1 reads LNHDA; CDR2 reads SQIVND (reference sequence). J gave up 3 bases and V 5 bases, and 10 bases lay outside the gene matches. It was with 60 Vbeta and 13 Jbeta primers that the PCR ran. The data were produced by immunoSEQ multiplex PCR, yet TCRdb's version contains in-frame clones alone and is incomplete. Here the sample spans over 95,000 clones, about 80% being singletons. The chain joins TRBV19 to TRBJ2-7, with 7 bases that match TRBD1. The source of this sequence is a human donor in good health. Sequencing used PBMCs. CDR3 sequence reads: CASSPKTGSRYEQYF. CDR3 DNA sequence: TGTGCCAGTAGTCCAAAGACAGGGTCCCGCTACGAGCAGTACTTC.